This T cell receptor (beta chain) appears in the sequencing data of a study of CD8+ T cells in alopecia areata. The wider study: Each of the treated patients was given oral tofacitinib, 5 to 10 mg twice daily, for moderate-to-severe alopecia areata.

Germline-derived CDR1 and CDR2 are SQVTM and ANQGSEA. The CDR3 is 11 residues long. Trimming took off 5 bases at V and 6 bases at J, with 10 bases between the two ends. Study-wide findings and caveats: Sequencing of scalp tissue also captures the resident alphabeta T cells of normal skin.

This clone appeared a few times. Its specificity is unknown. Sequencing used cDNA as its template, made by extracting RNA and reverse transcribing it. Method: immunoSEQ multiplex PCR; TCRdb's copy keeps in-frame clones and lacks some. The sample has about 130,000 clones, around 60% seen once. Those with alopecia areata gave lesional scalp punch biopsies and peripheral blood. Sorting separated CD4+ and CD8+ T cells out of PBMCs. The sequences come from CD4+ T cells sorted from blood, collected at week 0. The receptor was derived from a human donor with alopecia areata. The chain joins TRBV29-1 to TRBJ1-2; tentative D call: TRBD1 (6 bases). CDR3: CSVYRENGYTF. CDR3 nucleotides: TGCAGCGTTTACAGGGAGAATGGCTACACCTTC.